A single sample is the source of the 14 T cell receptor beta chains below, sequenced in a study of cytomegalovirus exposure and HLA in healthy donors. Researchers ran the PCR with 60 Vbeta and 13 Jbeta primers. Clones were sequenced by immunoSEQ multiplex PCR, and TCRdb holds only the in-frame ones, with some missing. The sample shows about 160,000 clones, around 82% of them seen only once. The sample was PBMCs. These receptors all come from a man between 25 and 39 years old in good health and CMV-seronegative.

This chain connects TRBV5-1 to TRBJ2-2; TRBD1 aligns across 10 bases. The CDR3 contains 15 residues. Germline values: CDR1 SGHRS, CDR2 YFSETQ. V lost 4 bases, J lost 3 bases, and 3 bases stayed unmatched. The CDR3 bases are TGCGCCAGCAGCCAAGGGACAGGGGACACCGGGGAGCTGTTTTTT. This codes for CASSQGTGDTGELFF. Using reference TRBV5-1 and TRBJ2-2 for the parts outside the CDR3, the full variable domain is KAGVTQTPRYLIKTRGQQVTLSCSPISGHRSVSWYQQTPGQGLQFLFEYFSETQRNKGNFPGRFSGRQFSNSRSEMNVSTLELGDSALYLCASSQGTGDTGELFFGEGSRLTVL.

Comments on this clone: One junction end does not reproduce the germline sequence, and a read error may be involved. The chain links TRBV7-6 to TRBJ2-7, with TRBD1 identical over 7 bases. Germline lookup yields CDR1 SGHVS and CDR2 FNYEAQ. The CDR3 contains 12 residues. The chain's CDR3 is CASSMPGQTVRF. The CDR3 bases are TGTGCCAGCAGCATGCCGGGACAGACTGTTCGGTTC.

This chain links TRBV6-5 with TRBJ1-1, with D unresolved. Deletions cut 6 bases from V and 4 bases from J, with 15 bases between. Germline CDR1 and CDR2: MNHEY and SVGAGI. The CDR3 has 14 amino acids. The CDR3 DNA follows: TGTGCCAGCAGACCCAAAACCCGGGTCACTGAAGCTTTCTTT. It yields the protein CASRPKTRVTEAFF.

The chain joins TRBV18 to TRBJ2-1; the D is unclear. V was cut by 1 base and J by 2 bases, with 9 bases left in between. Germline-derived CDR1 and CDR2 are KGHSH and LQKENI. The CDR3 totals 15 residues. The CDR3 DNA reads TGTGCCAGCTCACCACGTCCCCCGGCCTACAATGAGCAGTTCTTC. This encodes CASSPRPPAYNEQFF.

The genes are TRBV6-6 and TRBJ2-7; D is perhaps TRBD1 (6 bases). The CDR3 length is 16 residues. Germline V gene sequence: CDR1 MNHNY, CDR2 SVGAGI (reference sequence). V shed 1 base and J shed 2 bases, with 15 bases lying between them. CDR3 amino acids: CASSYWPRGRTYEQYF. Here the CDR3 DNA reads TGTGCCAGCAGTTACTGGCCCAGGGGCAGAACCTACGAGCAGTACTTC.

This chain connects TRBV28 to TRBJ1-2; 8 positions agree with TRBD1. CDR1 MDHEN and CDR2 SYDVKM come from the germline V gene. The CDR3 is made up of 15 amino acids. The V and J ends lost 4 bases and 6 bases, in that order; junction bases with no gene match: 10. The DNA of the CDR3 is TGTGCCAGCAGTTCGCAGGGGGCCGGTTTGAATGGCTACACCTTC. Translated: CASSSQGAGLNGYTF.

The gene calls are TRBV5-1 and TRBJ2-3, with a weak D call TRBD1 (6 bases). The ends were cut back, 1 base at V and 0 bases at J, with 12 bases in the middle. Germline loops: CDR1 SGHRS, CDR2 YFSETQ. CDR3 length: 16 amino acids. The CDR3 nucleotides read TGCGCCAGCAGCTTGAGCGGACAGACTAGCACAGATACGCAGTATTTT. This sequence encodes CASSLSGQTSTDTQYF.

V and J are TRBV6-1 and TRBJ1-2, with TRBD1 matching 9 bases. After removal of 5 bases from V and 8 bases from J, the junction contained 9 bases not matched to a gene. CDR3 length: 14 residues. Germline V lookup: CDR1 MNHNS, CDR2 SASEGT. The CDR3 protein is CASSPGTGKEGYTF. For the CDR3, the DNA is TGTGCCAGCAGTCCCGGGACAGGGAAGGAGGGCTACACCTTC.

This chain joins TRBV5-6 and TRBJ2-7; no firm D call. Trimming pared 1 base from V and 5 bases from J, leaving 13 bases between. Germline V gene lookup returns CDR1 SGHDT and CDR2 YYEEEE. The CDR3 contains 14 residues. The CDR3 protein is CASSLYQAFNEQYF. CDR3 sequence (DNA): TGTGCCAGCAGCTTGTACCAGGCGTTCAACGAGCAGTACTTC. Based on the CDR3 plus reference TRBV5-6 and TRBJ2-7, the full variable domain is DAGVTQSPTHLIKTRGQQVTLRCSPKSGHDTVSWYQQALGQGPQFIFQYYEEEERQRGNFPDRFSGHQFPNYSSELNVNALLLGDSALYLCASSLYQAFNEQYFGPGTRLTVT.

V is TRBV5-1 and J is TRBJ1-1, with 7 bases matching TRBD1. V trimming: 4 bases; J trimming: 2 bases; junction bases outside the gene matches: 5. CDR1 and CDR2 from the germline V gene are SGHRS and YFSETQ. The CDR3 runs 14 residues. The CDR3 DNA reads TGCGCCAGCAGCAAGGGGACAGCTAACACTGAAGCTTTCTTT. It translates to CASSKGTANTEAFF.

The chain uses TRBV7-6 and TRBJ2-1; no clear D gene. The germline V gene has CDR1 SGHVS and CDR2 FNYEAQ. Trimming removed 2 bases from V and 4 bases from J, with 21 bases in between. The CDR3 spans 18 residues. The CDR3 loop reads CASSLPPRVPHLYNEQFF. The CDR3 region has the DNA TGTGCCAGCAGCTTACCCCCTCGAGTCCCCCACCTTTACAATGAGCAGTTCTTC.

On this clone: Distinct nucleotide sequences in the sample also encode this CDR3. This chain connects TRBV7-2 to TRBJ2-5, with D perhaps matching TRBD2 (5 bases). This CDR3 is built from 14 residues. Deletions cut 2 bases from V and 1 base from J, with 8 bases between. Germline V gives CDR1 SGHTA, CDR2 FQGNSA. CDR3 nucleotides: TGTGCCAGCAGCTTATCAGGAGGCCAAGAGACCCAGTACTTC. Its translation is CASSLSGGQETQYF.

The chain has TRBV2 and TRBJ2-1, with TRBD2 matching 7 bases. The CDR3 runs 17 residues. Germline V gene data show CDR1 as SNHLY and CDR2 as FYNNEI. J was trimmed by 1 base and V by 6 bases; bases with no gene match: 12. The CDR3 DNA reads as TGTGCCAGCAGGGGGTACCCGACGGGGGGTTCCTACAATGAGCAGTTCTTC. Protein: CASRGYPTGGSYNEQFF.

The chain combines TRBV27 with TRBJ2-5, with D maybe TRBD2 (6 bases). The germline V and J ends were trimmed by 5 bases and 5 bases, with 15 bases remaining between them. The CDR3 sequence is 14 residues long. CDR1 is MNHEY and CDR2 is SMNVEV in the germline V gene (reference sequence). CDR3 sequence: CASSPNWGEETQYF. CDR3 bases: TGTGCCAGCAGTCCCAATTGGGGGGAGGAGACCCAGTACTTC.